This T cell receptor beta chain was identified during a study of blood T cell repertoires in COVID-19. Measured with immunoSEQ multiplex PCR; TCRdb has only the in-frame clones, and not every one. The profile shows about 180,000 clones, more than 75% of them singletons. The junction had 3 bases not matched to a gene; V was cut back by 0 bases and J by 5 bases. The germline gives CDR1 MNHEY, CDR2 SMNVEV (reference sequence). The CDR3 consists of 16 residues. The chain has TRBV27 and TRBJ1-4, with TRBD1 matching 10 bases. This TCR was sampled from a woman aged 70 to 79 with acute or convalescent COVID-19. Sequencing was done on a sample of peripheral blood. The CDR3 sequence: CASSLSQDRGNEKLFF. CDR3 DNA: TGTGCCAGCAGTTTATCGCAGGACAGGGGGAATGAAAAACTGTTTTTT.